The text below deals with one T cell receptor beta chain. What it recognizes is unknown. This record belongs to a study of cytomegalovirus exposure and HLA in healthy donors. Background on the study: Earlier findings included 117 million unique TCR beta sequences obtained from around 180 million T cells.

This CDR3 is 17 amino acids long. The germline CDR1 and CDR2 sequences are LNHDA and SQIVND (reference sequence). Unmatched junction bases numbered 4, after V lost 1 base and J lost 1 base. Primers for the PCR totalled 60 Vbeta and 13 Jbeta. Authors' processing steps: Per a later analysis, the number of unique TCR beta chains was roughly 87 million, of which about 10 million were shared. Profiling relied on immunoSEQ multiplex PCR, and the TCRdb table lists in-frame clones only, not all of them. The V and J calls and clone size are taken from that table; D and trimming were inferred from the DNA. This repertoire shows some 110,000 clones, over 60% found once; its top ten account for around 4.9%. General study results and limits: Rare sequences made up most TCRs, while some public TCRs were found in many donors.

Sequencing input: PBMCs. This TCR was sampled from a young man in good health and CMV-seropositive. The chain employs TRBV19 and TRBJ2-1, with 10 bases that match TRBD2. CDR3 loop: CASSIGGSGGSYNEQFF. The CDR3 nucleotides are TGTGCCAGTAGTATAGGGGGTAGCGGGGGGTCCTACAATGAGCAGTTCTTC.